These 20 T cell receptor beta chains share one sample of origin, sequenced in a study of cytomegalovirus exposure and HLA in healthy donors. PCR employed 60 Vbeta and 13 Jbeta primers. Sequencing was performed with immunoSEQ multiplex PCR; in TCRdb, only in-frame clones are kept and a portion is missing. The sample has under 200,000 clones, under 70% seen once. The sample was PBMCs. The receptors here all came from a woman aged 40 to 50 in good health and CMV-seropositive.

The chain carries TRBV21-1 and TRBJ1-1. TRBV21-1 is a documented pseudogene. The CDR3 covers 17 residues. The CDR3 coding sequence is TGTGCCAGCAGCCACTCAGAGTTCGGGACTGCTAACACTGAAGCTTTCTTT. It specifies CASSHSEFGTANTEAFF.

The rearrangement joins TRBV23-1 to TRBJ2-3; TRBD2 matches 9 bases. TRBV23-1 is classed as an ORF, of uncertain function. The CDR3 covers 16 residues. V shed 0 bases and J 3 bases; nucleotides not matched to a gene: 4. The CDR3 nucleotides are TGCGCCAGCAGTCAATCTAGGGCGGGAGGGACAGATACGCAGTATTTT. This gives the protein CASSQSRAGGTDTQYF.

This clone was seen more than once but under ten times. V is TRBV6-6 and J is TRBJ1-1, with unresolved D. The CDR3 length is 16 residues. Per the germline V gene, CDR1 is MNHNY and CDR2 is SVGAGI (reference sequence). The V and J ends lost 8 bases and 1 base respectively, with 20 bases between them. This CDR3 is CASALEERPRNTEAFF. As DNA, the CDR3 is TGTGCCAGCGCCCTGGAGGAGCGACCAAGGAACACTGAAGCTTTCTTT.

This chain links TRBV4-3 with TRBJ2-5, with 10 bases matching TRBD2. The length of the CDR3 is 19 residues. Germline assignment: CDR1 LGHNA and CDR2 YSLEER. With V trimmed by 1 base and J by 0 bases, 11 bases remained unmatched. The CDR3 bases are TGCGCCAGCAGCCAAGGACCGATAGCGGGGGGCGTGTACCAAGAGACCCAGTACTTC. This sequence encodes CASSQGPIAGGVYQETQYF.

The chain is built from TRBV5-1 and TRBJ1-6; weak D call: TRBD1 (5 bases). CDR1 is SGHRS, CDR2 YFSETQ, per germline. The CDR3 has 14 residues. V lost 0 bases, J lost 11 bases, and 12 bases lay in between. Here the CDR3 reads CASSLGGEIAPLHF. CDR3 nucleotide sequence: TGCGCCAGCAGCTTGGGGGGGGAAATTGCACCCCTCCACTTT. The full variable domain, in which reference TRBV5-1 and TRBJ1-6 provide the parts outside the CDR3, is KAGVTQTPRYLIKTRGQQVTLSCSPISGHRSVSWYQQTPGQGLQFLFEYFSETQRNKGNFPGRFSGRQFSNSRSEMNVSTLELGDSALYLCASSLGGEIAPLHFGNGTRLTVT.

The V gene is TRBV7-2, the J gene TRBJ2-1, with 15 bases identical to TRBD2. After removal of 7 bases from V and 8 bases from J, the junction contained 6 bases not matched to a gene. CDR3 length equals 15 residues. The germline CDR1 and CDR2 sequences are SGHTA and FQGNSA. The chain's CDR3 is CASKPGLAGGDEQFF. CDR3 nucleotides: TGTGCCAGCAAGCCTGGACTAGCGGGAGGGGATGAGCAGTTCTTC. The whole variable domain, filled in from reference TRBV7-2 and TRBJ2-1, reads GAGVSQSPSNKVTEKGKDVELRCDPISGHTALYWYRQSLGQGLEFLIYFQGNSAPDKSGLPSDRFSAERTGGSVSTLTIQRTQQEDSAVYLCASKPGLAGGDEQFFGPGTRLTVL.

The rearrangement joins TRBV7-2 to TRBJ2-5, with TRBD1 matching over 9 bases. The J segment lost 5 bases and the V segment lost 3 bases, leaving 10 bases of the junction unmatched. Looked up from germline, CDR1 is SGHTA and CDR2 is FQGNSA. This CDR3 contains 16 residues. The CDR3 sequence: CASSLISQGARETQYF. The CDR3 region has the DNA TGTGCCAGCAGCTTGATTTCACAGGGGGCTCGGGAGACCCAGTACTTC.

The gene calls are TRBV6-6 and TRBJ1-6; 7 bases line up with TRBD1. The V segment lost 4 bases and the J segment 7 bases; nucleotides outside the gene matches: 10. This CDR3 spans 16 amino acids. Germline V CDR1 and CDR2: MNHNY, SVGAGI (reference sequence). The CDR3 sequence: CASSSQEGAGNSPLHF. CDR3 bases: TGTGCCAGCAGTTCCCAGGAGGGGGCGGGAAATTCACCCCTCCACTTT.

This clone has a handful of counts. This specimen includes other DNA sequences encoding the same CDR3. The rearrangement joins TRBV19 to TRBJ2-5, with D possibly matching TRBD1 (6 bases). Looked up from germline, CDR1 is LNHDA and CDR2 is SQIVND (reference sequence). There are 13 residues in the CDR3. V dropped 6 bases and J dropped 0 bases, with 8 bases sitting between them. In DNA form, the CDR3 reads TGTGCCAGTAGCGGACAGTACCAAGAGACCCAGTACTTC. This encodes CASSGQYQETQYF.

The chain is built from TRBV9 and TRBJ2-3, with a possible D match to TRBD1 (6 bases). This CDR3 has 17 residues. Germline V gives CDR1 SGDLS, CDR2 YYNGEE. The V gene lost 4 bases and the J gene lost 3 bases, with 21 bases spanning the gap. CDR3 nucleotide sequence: TGTGCCAGCAGCCCCAGAGGCGGGCAGGGGTTAACAGATACGCAGTATTTT. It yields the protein CASSPRGGQGLTDTQYF.

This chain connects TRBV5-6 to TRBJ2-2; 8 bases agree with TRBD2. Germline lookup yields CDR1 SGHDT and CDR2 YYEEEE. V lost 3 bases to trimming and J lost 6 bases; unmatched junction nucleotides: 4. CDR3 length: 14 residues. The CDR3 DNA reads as TGTGCCAGCAGCTGGACTAGCTCCGCCGGGGAGCTGTTTTTT. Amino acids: CASSWTSSAGELFF. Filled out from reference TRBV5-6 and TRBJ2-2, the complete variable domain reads DAGVTQSPTHLIKTRGQQVTLRCSPKSGHDTVSWYQQALGQGPQFIFQYYEEEERQRGNFPDRFSGHQFPNYSSELNVNALLLGDSALYLCASSWTSSAGELFFGEGSRLTVL.

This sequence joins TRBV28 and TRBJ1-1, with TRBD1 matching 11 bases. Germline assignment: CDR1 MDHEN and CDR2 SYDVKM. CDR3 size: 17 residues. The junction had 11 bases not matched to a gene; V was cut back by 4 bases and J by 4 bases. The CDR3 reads CASSSSGTGGGSTEAFF. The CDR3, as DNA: TGTGCCAGCAGTTCATCCGGGACAGGGGGGGGGAGCACTGAAGCTTTCTTT. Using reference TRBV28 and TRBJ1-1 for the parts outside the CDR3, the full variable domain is DVKVTQSSRYLVKRTGEKVFLECVQDMDHENMFWYRQDPGLGLRLIYFSYDVKMKEKGDIPEGYSVSREKKERFSLILESASTNQTSMYLCASSSSGTGGGSTEAFFGQGTRLTVV.

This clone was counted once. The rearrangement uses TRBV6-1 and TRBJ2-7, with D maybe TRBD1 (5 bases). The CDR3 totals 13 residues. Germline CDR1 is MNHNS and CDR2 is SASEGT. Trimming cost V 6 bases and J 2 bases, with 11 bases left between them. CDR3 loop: CASRVDSPYEQYF. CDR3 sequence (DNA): TGTGCCAGCAGAGTTGACAGCCCCTACGAGCAGTACTTC.

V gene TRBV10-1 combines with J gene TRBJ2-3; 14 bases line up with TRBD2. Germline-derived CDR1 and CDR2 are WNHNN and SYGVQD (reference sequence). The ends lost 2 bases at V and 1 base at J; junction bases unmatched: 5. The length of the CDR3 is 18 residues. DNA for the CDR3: TGCGCCAGCAGTGAGGGGACTAGCGGGAGAACTGGCACAGATACGCAGTATTTT. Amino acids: CASSEGTSGRTGTDTQYF.

The CDR3 DNA reads as TGTGCCAGCAGGAGGGGGACTAGCGGGACTCGGGAGCTGTTTTTT. This gives the protein CASRRGTSGTRELFF. The genes are TRBV9 and TRBJ2-2, with TRBD2 identical over 13 bases. The CDR3 is 15 residues long. Germline assignment: CDR1 SGDLS and CDR2 YYNGEE. The ends lost 5 bases at V and 9 bases at J; junction bases unmatched: 7.

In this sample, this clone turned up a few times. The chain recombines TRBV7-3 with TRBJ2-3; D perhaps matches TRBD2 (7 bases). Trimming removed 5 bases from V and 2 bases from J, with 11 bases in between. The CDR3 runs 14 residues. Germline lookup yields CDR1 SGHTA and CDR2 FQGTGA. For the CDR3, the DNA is TGTGCCAGCAGCCGAGGGGGGGTCACAGATACGCAGTATTTT. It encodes CASSRGGVTDTQYF.

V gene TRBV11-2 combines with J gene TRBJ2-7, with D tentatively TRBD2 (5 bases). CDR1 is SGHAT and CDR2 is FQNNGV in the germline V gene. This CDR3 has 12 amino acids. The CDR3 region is CGSCAEGYEQYF. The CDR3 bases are TGTGGGTCCTGCGCTGAGGGCTACGAGCAGTACTTC.

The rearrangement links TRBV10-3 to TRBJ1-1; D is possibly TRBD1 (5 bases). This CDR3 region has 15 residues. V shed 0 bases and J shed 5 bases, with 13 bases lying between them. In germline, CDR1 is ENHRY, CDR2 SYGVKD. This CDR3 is CAISESNQGGTEAFF. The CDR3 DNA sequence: TGTGCCATCAGTGAGTCGAACCAGGGCGGTACTGAAGCTTTCTTT.

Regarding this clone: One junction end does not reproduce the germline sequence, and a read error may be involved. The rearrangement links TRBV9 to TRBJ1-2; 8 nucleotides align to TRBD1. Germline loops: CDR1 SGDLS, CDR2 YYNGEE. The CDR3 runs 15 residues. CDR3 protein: CASSLTTGANYGYPF. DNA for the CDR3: TGTGCCAGCAGCTTGACGACAGGGGCTAACTATGGCTACCCCTTC.

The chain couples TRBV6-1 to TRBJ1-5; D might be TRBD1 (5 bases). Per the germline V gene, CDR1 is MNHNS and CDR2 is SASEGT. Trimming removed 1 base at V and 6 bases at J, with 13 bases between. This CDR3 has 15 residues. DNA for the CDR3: TGTGCCAGCAGTGAAGTGGCAGGGTTCGGTCAGCCCCAGCATTTT. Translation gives CASSEVAGFGQPQHF.